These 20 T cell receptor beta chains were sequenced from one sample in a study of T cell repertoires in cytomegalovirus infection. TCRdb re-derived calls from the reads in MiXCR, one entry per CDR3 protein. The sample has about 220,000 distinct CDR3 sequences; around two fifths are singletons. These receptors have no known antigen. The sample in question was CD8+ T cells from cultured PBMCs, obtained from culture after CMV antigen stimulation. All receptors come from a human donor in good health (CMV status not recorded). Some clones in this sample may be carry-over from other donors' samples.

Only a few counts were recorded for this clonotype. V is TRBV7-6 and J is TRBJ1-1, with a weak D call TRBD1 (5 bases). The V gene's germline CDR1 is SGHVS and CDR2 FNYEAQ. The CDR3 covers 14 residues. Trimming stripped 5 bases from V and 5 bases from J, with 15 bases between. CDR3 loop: CASSPTGGYTEAFF. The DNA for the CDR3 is TGTGCCAGCAGCCCTACCGGGGGGTATACTGAAGCTTTCTTT.

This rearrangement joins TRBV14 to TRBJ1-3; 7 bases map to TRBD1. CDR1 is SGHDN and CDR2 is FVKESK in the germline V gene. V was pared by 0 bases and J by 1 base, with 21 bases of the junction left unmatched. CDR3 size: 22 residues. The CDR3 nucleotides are TGTGCCAGCAGCCAAGAAGGTGGGGAGACAGGGATTTGGCTGGAATCTGGAAACACCATATATTTT. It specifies CASSQEGGETGIWLESGNTIYF.

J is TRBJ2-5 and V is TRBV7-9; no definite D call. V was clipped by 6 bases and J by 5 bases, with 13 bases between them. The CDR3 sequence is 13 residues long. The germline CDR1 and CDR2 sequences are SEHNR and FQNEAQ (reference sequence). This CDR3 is CASRNRRMETQYF. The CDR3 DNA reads TGTGCCAGCAGGAACCGACGGATGGAGACCCAGTACTTC.

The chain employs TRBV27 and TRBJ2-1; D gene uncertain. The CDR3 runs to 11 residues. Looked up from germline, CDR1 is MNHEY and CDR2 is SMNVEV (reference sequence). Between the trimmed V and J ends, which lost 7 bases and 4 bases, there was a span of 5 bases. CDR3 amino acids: CASNGYNEQFF. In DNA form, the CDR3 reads TGTGCCAGCAACGGGTACAATGAGCAGTTCTTC.

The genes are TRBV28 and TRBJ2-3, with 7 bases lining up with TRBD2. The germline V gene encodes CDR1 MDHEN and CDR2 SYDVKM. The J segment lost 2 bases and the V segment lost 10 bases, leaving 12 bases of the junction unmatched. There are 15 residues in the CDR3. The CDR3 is CATQDLAAYTDTQYF. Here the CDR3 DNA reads TGTGCCACCCAAGATCTAGCGGCTTACACAGATACGCAGTATTTT. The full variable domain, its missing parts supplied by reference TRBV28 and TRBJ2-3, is DVKVTQSSRYLVKRTGEKVFLECVQDMDHENMFWYRQDPGLGLRLIYFSYDVKMKEKGDIPEGYSVSREKKERFSLILESASTNQTSMYLCATQDLAAYTDTQYFGPGTRLTVL.

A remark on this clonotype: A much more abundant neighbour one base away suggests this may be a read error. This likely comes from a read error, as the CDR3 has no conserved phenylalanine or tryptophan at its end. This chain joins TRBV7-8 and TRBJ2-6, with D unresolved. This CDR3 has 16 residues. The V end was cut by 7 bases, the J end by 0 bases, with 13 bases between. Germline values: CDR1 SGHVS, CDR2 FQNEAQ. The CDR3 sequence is CASTHTEASGANVLTL. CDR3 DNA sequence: TGTGCCAGCACCCATACCGAAGCCTCTGGGGCCAACGTCCTGACTTTA.

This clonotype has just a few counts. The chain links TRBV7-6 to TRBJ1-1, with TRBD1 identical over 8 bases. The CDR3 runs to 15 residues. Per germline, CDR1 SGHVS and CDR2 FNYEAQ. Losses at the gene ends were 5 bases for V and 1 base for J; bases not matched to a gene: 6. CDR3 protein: CASSQGQGRNTEAFF. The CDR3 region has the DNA TGTGCCAGCAGCCAAGGACAGGGTAGGAACACTGAAGCTTTCTTT. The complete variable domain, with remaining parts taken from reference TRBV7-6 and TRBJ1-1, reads GAGVSQSPRYKVTKRGQDVALRCDPISGHVSLYWYRQALGQGPEFLTYFNYEAQQDKSGLPNDRFSAERPEGSISTLTIQRTEQRDSAMYRCASSQGQGRNTEAFFGQGTRLTVV.

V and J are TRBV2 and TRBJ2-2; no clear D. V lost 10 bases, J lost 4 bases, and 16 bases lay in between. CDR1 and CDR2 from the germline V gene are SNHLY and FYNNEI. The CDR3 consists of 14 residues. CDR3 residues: CAKQTERSTGELFF. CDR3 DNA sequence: TGTGCCAAACAGACCGAGAGGAGCACCGGGGAGCTGTTTTTT. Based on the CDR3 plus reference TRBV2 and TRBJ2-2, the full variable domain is EPEVTQTPSHQVTQMGQEVILRCVPISNHLYFYWYRQILGQKVEFLVSFYNNEISEKSEIFDDQFSVERPDGSNFTLKIRSTKLEDSAMYFCAKQTERSTGELFFGEGSRLTVL.

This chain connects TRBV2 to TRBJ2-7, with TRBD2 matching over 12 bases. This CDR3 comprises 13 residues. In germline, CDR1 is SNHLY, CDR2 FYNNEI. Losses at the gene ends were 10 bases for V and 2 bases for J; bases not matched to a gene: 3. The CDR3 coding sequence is TGTGCCATCACTAGCGGGAGGACCTACGAGCAGTACTTC. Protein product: CAITSGRTYEQYF.

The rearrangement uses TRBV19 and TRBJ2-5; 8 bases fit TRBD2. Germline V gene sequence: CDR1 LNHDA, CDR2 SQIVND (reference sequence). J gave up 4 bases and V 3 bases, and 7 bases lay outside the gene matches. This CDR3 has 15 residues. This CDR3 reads CASSMAAGGLETQYF. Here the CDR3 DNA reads TGTGCCAGTAGTATGGCCGCGGGGGGCCTAGAGACCCAGTACTTC.

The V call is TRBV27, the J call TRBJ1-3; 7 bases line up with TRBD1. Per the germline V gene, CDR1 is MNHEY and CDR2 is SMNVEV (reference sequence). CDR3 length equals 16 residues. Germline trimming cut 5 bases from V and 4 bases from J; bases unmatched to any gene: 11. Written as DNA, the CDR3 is TGTGCCAGCAGTCCCCAGGAGGGGGCGAAAGGAAACACCATATATTTT. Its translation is CASSPQEGAKGNTIYF.

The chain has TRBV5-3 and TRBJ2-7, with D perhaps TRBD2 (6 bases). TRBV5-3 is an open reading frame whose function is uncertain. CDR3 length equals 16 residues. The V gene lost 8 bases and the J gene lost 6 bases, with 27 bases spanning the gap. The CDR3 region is CASSPPRRGREGEQYF. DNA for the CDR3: TGTGCCAGCAGCCCGCCGCGTCGAGGGCGGGAAGGCGAGCAGTACTTC.

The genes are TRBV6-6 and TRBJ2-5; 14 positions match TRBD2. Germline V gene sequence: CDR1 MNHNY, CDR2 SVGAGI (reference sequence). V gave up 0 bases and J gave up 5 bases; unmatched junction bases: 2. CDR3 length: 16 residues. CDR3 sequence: CASSYSGTSGSETQYF. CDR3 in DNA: TGTGCCAGCAGTTACTCTGGGACTAGCGGGAGTGAGACCCAGTACTTC.

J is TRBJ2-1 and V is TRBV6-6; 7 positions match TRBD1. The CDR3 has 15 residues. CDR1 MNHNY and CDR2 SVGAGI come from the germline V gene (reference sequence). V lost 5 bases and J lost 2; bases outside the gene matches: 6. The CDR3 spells CASSDSGQPYNEQFF. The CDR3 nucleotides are TGTGCCAGCAGTGATTCGGGACAGCCCTACAATGAGCAGTTCTTC.

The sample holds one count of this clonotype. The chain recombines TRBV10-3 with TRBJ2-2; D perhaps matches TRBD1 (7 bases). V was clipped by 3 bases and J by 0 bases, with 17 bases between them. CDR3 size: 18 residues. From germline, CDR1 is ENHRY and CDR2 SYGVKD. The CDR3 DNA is TGTGCCATCAGTGAATTGGCGGAGGGGGCAGCGAACACCGGGGAGCTGTTTTTT. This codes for CAISELAEGAANTGELFF.

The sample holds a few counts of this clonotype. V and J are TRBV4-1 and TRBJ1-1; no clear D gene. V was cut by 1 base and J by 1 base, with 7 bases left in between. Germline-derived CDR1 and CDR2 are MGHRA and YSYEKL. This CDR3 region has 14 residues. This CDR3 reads CASSQVEGNTEAFF. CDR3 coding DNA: TGCGCCAGCAGCCAAGTTGAGGGGAACACTGAAGCTTTCTTT.

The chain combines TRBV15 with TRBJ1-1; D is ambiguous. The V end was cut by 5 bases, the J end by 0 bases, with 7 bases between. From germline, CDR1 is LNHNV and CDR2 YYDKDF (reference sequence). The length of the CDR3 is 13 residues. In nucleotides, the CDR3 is TGTGCCACCAGCGGAAACTTGAACACTGAAGCTTTCTTT. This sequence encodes CATSGNLNTEAFF.

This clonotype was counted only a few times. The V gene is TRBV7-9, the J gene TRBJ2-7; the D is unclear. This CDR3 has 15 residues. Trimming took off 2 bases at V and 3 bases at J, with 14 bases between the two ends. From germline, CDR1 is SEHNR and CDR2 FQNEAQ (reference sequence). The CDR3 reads CASSLNSLGFYEQYF. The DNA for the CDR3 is TGTGCCAGCAGCTTAAACTCTTTGGGGTTCTACGAGCAGTACTTC. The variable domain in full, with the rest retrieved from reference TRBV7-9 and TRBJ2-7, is DTGVSQNPRHKITKRGQNVTFRCDPISEHNRLYWYRQTLGQGPEFLTYFQNEAQLEKSRLLSDRFSAERPKGSFSTLEIQRTEQGDSAMYLCASSLNSLGFYEQYFGPGTRLTVT.

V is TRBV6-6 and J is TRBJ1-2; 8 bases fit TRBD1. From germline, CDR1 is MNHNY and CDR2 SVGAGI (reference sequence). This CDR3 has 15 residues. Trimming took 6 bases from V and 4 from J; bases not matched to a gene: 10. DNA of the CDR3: TGTGCCAGCAGCGATCGACAGGGGATCACCTATGGCTACACCTTC. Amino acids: CASSDRQGITYGYTF.

In DNA, the CDR3 is TGTGCCAGCAGCCCGTGGGACAGCCGGGCGGTATATGGCTACACCTTC. Amino acid sequence: CASSPWDSRAVYGYTF. This rearrangement joins TRBV5-4 to TRBJ1-2; 7 bases are shared with TRBD1. From germline, CDR1 is SGHNT and CDR2 YYREEE (reference sequence). J gave up 5 bases and V 4 bases, and 14 bases lay outside the gene matches. This CDR3 has 16 amino acids.